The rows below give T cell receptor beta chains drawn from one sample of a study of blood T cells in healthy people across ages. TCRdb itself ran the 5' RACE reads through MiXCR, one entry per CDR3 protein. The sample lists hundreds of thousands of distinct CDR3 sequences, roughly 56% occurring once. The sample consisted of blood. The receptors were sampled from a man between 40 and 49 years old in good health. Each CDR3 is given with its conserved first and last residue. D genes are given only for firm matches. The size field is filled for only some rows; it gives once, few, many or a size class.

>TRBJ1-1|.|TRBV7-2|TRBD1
TGTGCCAGCAGCTTAGGGGTCCCGGGACAGGGATATGAAGCTTTCTTT
CASSLGVPGQGYEAFF
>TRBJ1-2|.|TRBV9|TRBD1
TGTGCCAGCAGCGTAGGGCAGGGGGTCGAGTATGGCTACACCTTC
CASSVGQGVEYGYTF
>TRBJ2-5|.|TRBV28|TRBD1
TGTGCCAGCAGCAGTTTAGGGTGGGGCCGGGACAGGGGGCTTAAGACGCAGTACTTC
CASSSLGWGRDRGLKTQYF
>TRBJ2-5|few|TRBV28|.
TGTGCCAGCAACATAGGGGGGGACTCACAAGAGACCCAGTACTTC
CASNIGGDSQETQYF
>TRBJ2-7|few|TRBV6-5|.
TGTGCCAGCAGTTACTCACGGGAGACTTCCTACGAGCAGTACTTC
CASSYSRETSYEQYF
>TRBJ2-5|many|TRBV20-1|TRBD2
TGCAGTGCTATGGGACTAGCGGGGGAAAAGCAGTACTTC
CSAMGLAGEKQYF
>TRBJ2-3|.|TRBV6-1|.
TGTGCCACCCTTAGCGGAATAGTCATCACAGATACGCAGTATTTT
CATLSGIVITDTQYF
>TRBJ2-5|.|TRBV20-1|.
TGCAGTTACAGGGTTGGTGAGACCCAGTACTTC
CSYRVGETQYF
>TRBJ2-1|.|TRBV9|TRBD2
TGTGCCAGCAGCTCCCTAGCGGGACAAGAGACCCAGTTCTTC
CASSSLAGQETQFF
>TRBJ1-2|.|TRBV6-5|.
TGTGCCAGCAGCCCGTCCGGGACAAAGGCTGGCTACACCTTC
CASSPSGTKAGYTF
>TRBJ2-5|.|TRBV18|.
TGTGCCAGCTCACGAAGGACAGACCAAGAGACCCAGTACTTC
CASSRRTDQETQYF